Each of the 17 T cell receptor beta chains below was sequenced from the same sample in a study of cytomegalovirus exposure and HLA in healthy donors. Produced via immunoSEQ multiplex PCR; TCRdb's table is partial and in-frame only. The sample shows 85,000 to 120,000 clones, approximately 94% of them seen only once. The material sequenced was PBMCs. Receptors originate from a woman aged 18-29 years in good health and CMV-seronegative.

The rearrangement joins TRBV9 to TRBJ1-2, with 9 bases aligning to TRBD1. CDR3 length: 14 residues. Germline-derived CDR1 and CDR2 are SGDLS and YYNGEE. Trimming cost V 0 bases and J 6 bases; bases outside gene matches: 3. CDR3 nucleotide sequence: TGTGCCAGCAGCGTAGACAGGGGGCGGGATGGCTACACCTTC. Protein product: CASSVDRGRDGYTF.

CDR3 coding DNA: TGTGCCAGCAGCTTAGCTGTACAGGGTCTTAGAAACACCATATATTTT. Translating gives CASSLAVQGLRNTIYF. The V gene is TRBV7-9, the J gene TRBJ1-3; D possibly corresponds to TRBD1 (6 bases). This CDR3 is built from 16 residues. V lost 0 bases and J 5 bases, leaving 14 bases between the germline ends. Looked up from germline, CDR1 is SEHNR and CDR2 is FQNEAQ (reference sequence).

The chain employs TRBV5-6 and TRBJ1-4, with 10 bases aligning to TRBD1. Germline-derived CDR1 and CDR2 are SGHDT and YYEEEE. The CDR3 sequence is 15 residues long. V lost 0 bases to trimming and J lost 10 bases; unmatched junction nucleotides: 6. CDR3 bases: TGTGCCAGCAGCTTGGACGGGACAGGGGTCGGAAAACTGTTTTTT. Protein sequence: CASSLDGTGVGKLFF. Drawing the rest from reference TRBV5-6 and TRBJ1-4, the complete variable domain is DAGVTQSPTHLIKTRGQQVTLRCSPKSGHDTVSWYQQALGQGPQFIFQYYEEEERQRGNFPDRFSGHQFPNYSSELNVNALLLGDSALYLCASSLDGTGVGKLFFGSGTQLSVL.

The chain links TRBV9 to TRBJ2-1, with D perhaps matching TRBD1 (6 bases). Germline V CDR1 and CDR2: SGDLS, YYNGEE. Between the trimmed V and J ends, which lost 3 bases and 0 bases, there was a span of 13 bases. The CDR3 is made up of 16 amino acids. The CDR3 coding sequence is TGTGCCAGCAGCGGCTACAGGGAGAGCTCCTACAATGAGCAGTTCTTC. This encodes CASSGYRESSYNEQFF.

This chain joins TRBV6-1 and TRBJ1-1, with D maybe TRBD1 (6 bases). Between the trimmed V and J ends, which lost 3 bases and 3 bases, there was a span of 20 bases. Germline V CDR1 and CDR2: MNHNS, SASEGT. The CDR3 is made up of 17 amino acids. CDR3 sequence reads: CASSDPRFGYRDTEAFF. The CDR3 DNA follows: TGTGCCAGCAGTGACCCCCGGTTCGGCTACAGGGACACTGAAGCTTTCTTT.

The genes are TRBV19 and TRBJ2-7; D remains ambiguous. V was cut by 1 base and J by 3 bases, with 16 bases left in between. Germline-derived CDR1 and CDR2 are LNHDA and SQIVND (reference sequence). The CDR3 covers 16 residues. CDR3 loop: CASSIGVGGFLYEQYF. The CDR3 DNA is TGTGCCAGTAGTATAGGTGTAGGCGGCTTCCTCTACGAGCAGTACTTC.

V usage is TRBV18 and J usage is TRBJ1-5; 7 bases agree with TRBD1. The germline V gene has CDR1 KGHSH and CDR2 LQKENI. CDR3 length: 14 residues. The V and J ends lost 5 bases and 2 bases, in that order; junction bases with no gene match: 3. The CDR3 spells CASSTTGGNQPQHF. The CDR3 nucleotides read TGTGCCAGCTCAACCACAGGGGGCAATCAGCCCCAGCATTTT.

This chain connects TRBV29-1 to TRBJ1-1; 10 nucleotides match TRBD1. Trimming removed 7 bases from V and 0 bases from J; junction bases left unmatched: 5. This CDR3 has 14 amino acids. Per the germline V gene, CDR1 is SQVTM and CDR2 is ANQGSEA. CDR3 in amino acids: CSATTGGMNTEAFF. The CDR3 DNA is TGCAGCGCTACGACAGGGGGCATGAACACTGAAGCTTTCTTT.

The rearrangement uses TRBV5-4 and TRBJ2-1; TRBD2 matches 9 bases. J gave up 3 bases and V 4 bases, and 5 bases lay outside the gene matches. From germline, CDR1 is SGHNT and CDR2 YYREEE (reference sequence). The CDR3 has 15 amino acids. The CDR3 protein is CASSPRTSVYNEQFF. The CDR3 DNA is TGTGCCAGCAGCCCTAGGACTAGCGTCTACAATGAGCAGTTCTTC.

This chain connects TRBV6-1 to TRBJ1-2; maybe TRBD1 (6 bases). The V end was cut by 7 bases, the J end by 5 bases, with 20 bases between. In germline, CDR1 is MNHNS, CDR2 SASEGT. The CDR3 covers 15 residues. The CDR3 DNA sequence: TGTGCCAGCATATTAGGGGGGGTTCTTGGGTATGGCTACACCTTC. Amino acid sequence: CASILGGVLGYGYTF.

The genes are TRBV6-1 and TRBJ2-1; 10 nucleotides match TRBD2. The CDR3 contains 15 residues. Looked up from germline, CDR1 is MNHNS and CDR2 is SASEGT. The junction had 3 bases not matched to a gene; V was cut back by 3 bases and J by 4 bases. CDR3 nucleotide sequence: TGTGCCAGCAGTGAGCTAGCGGGGGATTACAATGAGCAGTTCTTC. Protein sequence: CASSELAGDYNEQFF.

This clone showed up just a few times. J is TRBJ2-5 and V is TRBV4-3; tentatively, D is TRBD2 (6 bases). This CDR3 comprises 15 residues. V lost 4 bases and J lost 0, with 12 bases in between. From germline, CDR1 is LGHNA and CDR2 YSLEER. This CDR3 is CASSRGTGDQETQYF. The CDR3 DNA reads TGCGCCAGCAGCCGTGGGACGGGGGACCAAGAGACCCAGTACTTC.

CDR3 coding DNA: TGTGCCAGCAGCCTGGACAGAACCTACGAGCAGTACTTC. Residues: CASSLDRTYEQYF. V usage is TRBV27 and J usage is TRBJ2-7, with D possibly matching TRBD1 (6 bases). V lost 6 bases and J lost 2, with 11 bases in between. The CDR3 runs to 13 residues. Germline CDR1 MNHEY, CDR2 SMNVEV (reference sequence).

This sequence joins TRBV9 and TRBJ1-1; D remains ambiguous. From germline, CDR1 is SGDLS and CDR2 YYNGEE. V shed 3 bases and J shed 2 bases, with 11 bases lying between them. The CDR3 spans 14 residues. The CDR3 DNA is TGTGCCAGCAGCGCTGGACTGCCCAACACTGAAGCTTTCTTT. Protein: CASSAGLPNTEAFF.

Concerning this clone: Relative to the germline gene, one junction end is altered; a read error may explain this. The V call is TRBV7-7, the J call TRBJ2-2, with 8 bases that match TRBD2. The CDR3 loop spans 16 amino acids. Per the germline V gene, CDR1 is SSHAT and CDR2 is FNYEAQ (reference sequence). CDR3 residues: CASNEKWRGAVGELFF. CDR3 bases: TGTGCTAGCAACGAGAAGTGGCGGGGGGCAGTCGGGGAGCTGTTTTTT. Full variable domain (missing parts from reference TRBV7-7 and TRBJ2-2): GAGVSQSPRYKVTKRGQDVTLRCDPISSHATLYWYQQALGQGPEFLTYFNYEAQPDKSGLPSDRFSAERPEGSISTLTIQRTEQRDSAMYRCASNEKWRGAVGELFFGEGSRLTVL.

This rearrangement joins TRBV5-4 to TRBJ2-7, with TRBD1 identical over 10 bases. Germline V gene lookup returns CDR1 SGHNT and CDR2 YYREEE (reference sequence). The CDR3 has 15 residues. J gave up 1 base and V 4 bases, and 5 bases lay outside the gene matches. CDR3 nucleotide sequence: TGTGCCAGCAGCCTTGCGGACAGGGGGTCCTACGAGCAGTACTTC. Its protein is CASSLADRGSYEQYF.

The chain combines TRBV5-1 with TRBJ2-7; 11 nucleotides align to TRBD2. Germline assignment: CDR1 SGHRS and CDR2 YFSETQ. The CDR3 runs 15 residues. V shed 0 bases and J 3 bases; nucleotides not matched to a gene: 2. DNA for the CDR3: TGCGCCAGCAGCTTGGCAGGGACTAGCGGCTACGAGCAGTACTTC. Translated: CASSLAGTSGYEQYF.